This paragraph covers one T cell receptor (beta chain) sequence. This sample is drawn from a study of blood T cell repertoires in COVID-19. Study overall: COVID-19 samples from acute and convalescent phases originated in the United States, Italy and Spain.

Original analysis: Nucleated cell counts were estimated from reference gene primer amplification. Data came from immunoSEQ multiplex PCR; TCRdb stores just in-frame clones and leaves some out. That table gives V, J and clone size, and the DNA gave D and trimming. Among about 16,000 clones listed, approximately 91% were seen once. CDR3 length equals 16 residues. With V trimmed by 4 bases and J by 6 bases, 14 bases remained unmatched. Germline V gene lookup returns CDR1 SGHAT and CDR2 FQNNGV. The TCR was taken from a woman over 75 with COVID-19, enrolled during active disease. The rearrangement joins TRBV11-2 to TRBJ1-2; 7 nucleotides agree with TRBD1. Source material: peripheral blood. Here the CDR3 reads CASSSYRQGVVNGYTF. The CDR3 nucleotides read TGTGCCAGCAGCTCGTACCGGCAGGGGGTTGTTAATGGCTACACCTTC.